The T cell receptor (beta chain) described here comes from a study of blood T cell repertoires in COVID-19. The overall study: Both acute and convalescent COVID-19 samples were obtained from the United States, Italy and Spain. The analysed material was cDNA or gDNA that came from T cells, B-cell-depleted T cells, or PBMCs.

Source study methods: Estimation of nucleated cell counts was performed using reference gene primer amplification. The assay was immunoSEQ multiplex PCR, and TCRdb's table has in-frame clones only and misses some. D and trimming come from the DNA, and the V and J calls and clone size come from that table. Altogether a few hundred thousand clones are present, roughly 85% being singletons, with the ten largest covering around 3.2%. The specimen sequenced was peripheral blood. The sequence came from a young woman with acute or convalescent COVID-19.

The CDR3 DNA follows: TGTGCCAGCGGACAGGGGGACAGTCAGCCCCAGCATTTT. It specifies CASGQGDSQPQHF. The V and J genes are TRBV12-3 or TRBV12-4 and TRBJ1-5, with 10 bases matching TRBD1. The CDR3 has 13 residues. V was clipped by 8 bases and J by 6 bases; unmatched bases: 4.